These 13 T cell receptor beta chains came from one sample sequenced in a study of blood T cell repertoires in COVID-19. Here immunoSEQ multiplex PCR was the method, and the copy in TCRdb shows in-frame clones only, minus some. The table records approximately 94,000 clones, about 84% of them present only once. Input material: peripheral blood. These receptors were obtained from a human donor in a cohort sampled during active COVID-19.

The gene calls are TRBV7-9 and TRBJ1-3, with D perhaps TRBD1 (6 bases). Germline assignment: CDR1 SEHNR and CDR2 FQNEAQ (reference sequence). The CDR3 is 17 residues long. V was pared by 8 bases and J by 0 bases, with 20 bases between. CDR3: CASQKSGTKSSGNTIYF. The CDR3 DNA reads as TGTGCCAGCCAAAAATCCGGGACAAAGAGCTCTGGAAACACCATATATTTT.

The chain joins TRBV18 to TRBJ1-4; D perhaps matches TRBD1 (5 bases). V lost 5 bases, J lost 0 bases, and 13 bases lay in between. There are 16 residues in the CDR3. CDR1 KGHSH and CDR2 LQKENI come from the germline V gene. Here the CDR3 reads CASSSRTLATNEKLFF. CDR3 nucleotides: TGTGCCAGCTCATCCCGGACACTTGCAACTAATGAAAAACTGTTTTTT. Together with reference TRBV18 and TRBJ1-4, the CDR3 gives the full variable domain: NAGVMQNPRHLVRRRGQEARLRCSPMKGHSHVYWYRQLPEEGLKFMVYLQKENIIDESGMPKERFSAEFPKEGPSILRIQQVVRGDSAAYFCASSSRTLATNEKLFFGSGTQLSVL.

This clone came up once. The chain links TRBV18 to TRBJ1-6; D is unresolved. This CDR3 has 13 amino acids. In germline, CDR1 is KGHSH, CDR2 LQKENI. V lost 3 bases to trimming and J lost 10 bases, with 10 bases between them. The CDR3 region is CASSPTENSPLHF. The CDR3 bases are TGTGCCAGCTCACCTACGGAGAACTCACCCCTCCACTTT.

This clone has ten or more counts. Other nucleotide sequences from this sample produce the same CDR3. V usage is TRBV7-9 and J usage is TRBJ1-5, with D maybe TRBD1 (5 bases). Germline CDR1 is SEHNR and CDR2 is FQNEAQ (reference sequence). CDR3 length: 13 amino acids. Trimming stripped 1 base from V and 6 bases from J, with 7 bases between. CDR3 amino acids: CASSLGGGQPQHF. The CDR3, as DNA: TGTGCCAGCAGCTTAGGGGGGGGTCAGCCCCAGCATTTT.

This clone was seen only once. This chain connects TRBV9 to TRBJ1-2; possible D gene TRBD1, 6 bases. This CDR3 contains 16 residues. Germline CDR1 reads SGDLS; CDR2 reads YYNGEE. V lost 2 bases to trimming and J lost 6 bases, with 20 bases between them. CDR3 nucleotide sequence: TGTGCCAGCAGCGTGGGCCCGGACAGCAATAAACATGGCTACACCTTC. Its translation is CASSVGPDSNKHGYTF. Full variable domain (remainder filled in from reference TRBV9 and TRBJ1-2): DSGVTQTPKHLITATGQRVTLRCSPRSGDLSVYWYQQSLDQGLQFLIQYYNGEERAKGNILERFSAQQFPDLHSELNLSSLELGDSALYFCASSVGPDSNKHGYTFGSGTRLTVV.

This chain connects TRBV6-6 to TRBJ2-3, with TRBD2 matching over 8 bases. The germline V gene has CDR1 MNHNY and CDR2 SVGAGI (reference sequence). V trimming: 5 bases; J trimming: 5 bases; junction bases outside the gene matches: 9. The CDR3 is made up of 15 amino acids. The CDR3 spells CASSDPGLVGDTQYF. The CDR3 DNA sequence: TGTGCCAGCAGTGATCCGGGACTAGTGGGAGATACGCAGTATTTT.

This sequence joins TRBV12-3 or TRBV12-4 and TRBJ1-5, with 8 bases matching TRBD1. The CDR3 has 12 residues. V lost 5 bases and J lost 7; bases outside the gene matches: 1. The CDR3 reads CASSNRGQPQHF. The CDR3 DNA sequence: TGTGCCAGCAGTAACAGGGGGCAGCCCCAGCATTTT.

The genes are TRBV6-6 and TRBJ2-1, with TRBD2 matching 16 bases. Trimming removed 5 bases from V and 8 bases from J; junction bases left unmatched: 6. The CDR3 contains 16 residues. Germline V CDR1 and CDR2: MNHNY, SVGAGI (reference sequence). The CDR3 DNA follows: TGTGCCAGCAGTCCTCAGGGACTAGCGGGGGGGTATGAGCAGTTCTTC. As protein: CASSPQGLAGGYEQFF.

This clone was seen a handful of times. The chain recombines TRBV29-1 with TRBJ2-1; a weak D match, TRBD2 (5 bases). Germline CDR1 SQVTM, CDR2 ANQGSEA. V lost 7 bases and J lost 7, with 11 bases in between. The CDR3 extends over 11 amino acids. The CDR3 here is CSAPRGNEQFF. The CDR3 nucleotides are TGCAGCGCTCCCCGGGGTAATGAGCAGTTCTTC.

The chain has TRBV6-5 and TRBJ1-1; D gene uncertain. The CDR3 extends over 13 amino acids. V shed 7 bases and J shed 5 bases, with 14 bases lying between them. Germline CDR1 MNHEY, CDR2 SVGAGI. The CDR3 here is CASIVRVGTEAFF. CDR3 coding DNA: TGTGCCAGCATCGTCCGGGTCGGGACTGAAGCTTTCTTT.

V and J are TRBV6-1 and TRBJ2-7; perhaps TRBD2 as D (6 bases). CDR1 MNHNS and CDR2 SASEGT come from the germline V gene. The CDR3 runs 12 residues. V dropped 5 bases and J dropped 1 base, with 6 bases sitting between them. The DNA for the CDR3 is TGTGCCAGCAGTCTAGCGTCCTACGAGCAGTACTTC. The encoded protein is CASSLASYEQYF.

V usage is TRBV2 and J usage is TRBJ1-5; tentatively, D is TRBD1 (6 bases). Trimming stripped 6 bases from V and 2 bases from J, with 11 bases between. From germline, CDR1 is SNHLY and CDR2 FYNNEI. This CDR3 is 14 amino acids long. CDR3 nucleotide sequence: TGTGCCAGCAGGTACAGGGAAGGCAATCAGCCCCAGCATTTT. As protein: CASRYREGNQPQHF.

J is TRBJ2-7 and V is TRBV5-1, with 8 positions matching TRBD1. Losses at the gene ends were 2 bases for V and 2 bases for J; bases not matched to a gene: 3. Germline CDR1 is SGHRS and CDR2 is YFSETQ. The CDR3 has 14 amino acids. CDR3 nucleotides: TGCGCCAGCAGCTTTCAGGGGGCGACCTACGAGCAGTACTTC. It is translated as CASSFQGATYEQYF.